This TCR beta chain comes out of a study of shared clonotypes between healthy human individuals. CD45RA+ naive and CD45RA-negative memory subsets were separated from CD4+ cells. CDR3 length: 15 amino acids. V was clipped by 5 bases and J by 4 bases, with 17 bases between them. Germline CDR1 reads SGHRS; CDR2 reads YFSETQ. Clones were read by immunoSEQ multiplex PCR, and TCRdb kept only the in-frame ones, dropping some. The repertoire holds about 1.1 million clones, with roughly 77% as singletons. Specimen: memory CD4+ T cells from PBMCs. Subset of the sample: CD45RA-negative fraction. V is TRBV5-1 and J is TRBJ2-3; no reliable D call. The source is a man in his late teens or twenties in good health. Some clones in this sample may be carry-over from other donors' samples. DNA for the CDR3: TGCGCCAGCAGATTGAACTCTGGCCCCGCAGATACGCAGTATTTT. Residues: CASRLNSGPADTQYF.